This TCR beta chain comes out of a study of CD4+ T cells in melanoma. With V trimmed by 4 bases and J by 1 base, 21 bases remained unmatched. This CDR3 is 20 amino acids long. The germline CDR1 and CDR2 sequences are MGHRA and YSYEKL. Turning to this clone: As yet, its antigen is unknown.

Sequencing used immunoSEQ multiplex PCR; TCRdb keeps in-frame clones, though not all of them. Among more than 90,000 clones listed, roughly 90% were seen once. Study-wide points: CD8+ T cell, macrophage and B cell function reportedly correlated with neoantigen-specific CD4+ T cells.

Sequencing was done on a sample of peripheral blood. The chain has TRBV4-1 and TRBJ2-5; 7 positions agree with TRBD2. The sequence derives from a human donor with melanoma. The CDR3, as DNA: TGCGCCAGCAGCCGAAGGGTTATGACTAGTGGGGGAGGGGCCCAAGAGACCCAGTACTTC. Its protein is CASSRRVMTSGGGAQETQYF.